This T cell receptor (beta chain) was captured in a study of T cells in women clearing cervical HPV infection. The CDR3 covers 17 residues. V trimming: 4 bases; J trimming: 1 base; junction bases outside the gene matches: 11. Looked up from germline, CDR1 is LNHDA and CDR2 is SQIVND (reference sequence). To note about this clone: From the germline J gene comes the end of the CDR3, since the read stops 3 residues before it.

TCRdb keeps only in-frame clones here, not all; method: immunoSEQ multiplex PCR. The sample data list about 44,000 clones. Sample: blood buffy coat. The sequence was obtained from a woman aged 18 to 75 with a cervical HPV16 infection that either progressed to CIN3+ or cleared (not recorded which). This chain links TRBV19 with TRBJ2-7; TRBD1 aligns across 9 bases. CDR3 DNA, as far as it was read: TGTGCCAGTAGTACCACCGGGACAGGGTACCCGTCCTACGAG. It encodes CASSTTGTGYPSYE. In full, the CDR3 reads CASSTTGTGYPSYEQYF.